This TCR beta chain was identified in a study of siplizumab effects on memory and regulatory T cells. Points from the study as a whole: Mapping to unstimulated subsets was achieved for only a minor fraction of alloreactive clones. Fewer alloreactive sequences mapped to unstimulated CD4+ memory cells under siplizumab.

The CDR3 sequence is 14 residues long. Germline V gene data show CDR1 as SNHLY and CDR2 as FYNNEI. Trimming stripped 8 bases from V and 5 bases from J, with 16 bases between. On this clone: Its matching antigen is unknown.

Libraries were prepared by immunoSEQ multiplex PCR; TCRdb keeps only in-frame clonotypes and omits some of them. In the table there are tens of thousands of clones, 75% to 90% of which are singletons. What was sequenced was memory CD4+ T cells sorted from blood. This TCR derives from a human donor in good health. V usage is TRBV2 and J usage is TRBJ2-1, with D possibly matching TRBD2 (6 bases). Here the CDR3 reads CASRGRLRDNEQFF. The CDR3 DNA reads TGTGCCAGCCGGGGGAGGTTGCGAGACAATGAGCAGTTCTTC.